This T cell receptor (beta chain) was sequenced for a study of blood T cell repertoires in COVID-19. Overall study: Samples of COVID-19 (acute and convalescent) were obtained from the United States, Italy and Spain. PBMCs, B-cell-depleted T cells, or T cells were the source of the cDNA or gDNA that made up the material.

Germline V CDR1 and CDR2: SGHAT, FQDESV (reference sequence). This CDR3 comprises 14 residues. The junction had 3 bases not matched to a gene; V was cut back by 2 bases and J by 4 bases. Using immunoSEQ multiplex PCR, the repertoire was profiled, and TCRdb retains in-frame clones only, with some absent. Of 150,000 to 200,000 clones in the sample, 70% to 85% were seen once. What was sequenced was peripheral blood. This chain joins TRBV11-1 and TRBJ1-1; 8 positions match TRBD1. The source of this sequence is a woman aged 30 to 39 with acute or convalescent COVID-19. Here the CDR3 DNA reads TGTGCCAGCAGCTTACAGGGGGCGCCCACTGAAGCTTTCTTT. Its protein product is CASSLQGAPTEAFF.